The T cell receptor (beta chain) described here comes from a study of T cell responses to AZD1222 COVID-19 vaccine (dated by TCRdb to the early 2020s). Study-wide context: A total of about 240 trial participants underwent TCR sequencing, of whom 200 to 220 received two doses of AZD1222 and around 25 received two doses of the MenACWY control vaccine. Enrollment into the trials was organized by age into subgroups of 18-55, 56-69 and 70-plus years, and those subgroups contained about 150, 27 and 61 TCR-sequenced participants, respectively.

Taken from the germline V gene (reference sequence), the CDR1 and CDR2 loops are DFQATT and SNEGSKA. The CDR3, cysteine through phenylalanine, is 14 amino acids long. The CDR3 DNA has 42 bases and is translated from base 1. V and J are truncated by 3 bases and 2 bases respectively, leaving an intervening sequence of 8 bases. Study-level results and caveats: In the small 56-69-year group, the increase in depth fell short of significance, most likely because of low power. Reportedly, close to half of the unique spike-specific TCRs recognized epitopes lying outside the regions that are mutated in the B.1.351 and B.1.1.7 variants. A significant rise in spike-specific TCR breadth and depth was observed after two AZD1222 doses relative to day 0 and relative to MenACWY recipients. Participants were mostly white British, with more females than males. The authors suggested clonal diversity may have been underestimated. No day 14 peak-response samples were available, so repertoires were characterized only after the peak T cell response. Conclusions about previously exposed vaccinees are limited, since just five or six AZD1222 recipients were seropositive for SARS-CoV-2 at baseline. Vaccine-associated CD4 TCRs spanned the whole spike protein, with dominant responses in regions 160-218 and 743-854.

Remarks on this clone: This clone's antigen is unknown. No base qualities exist here, and no much larger clone lies one base off it.

The CDR3 regions of human TCRbeta chains were analyzed by immunosequencing. On the study's bioinformatics: TCRs in the repertoires were matched against a reference library of SARS-CoV-2-specific TCRs that had been generated with the MIRA antigen-specificity platform. Breadth meant the fraction of unique TCRs that were SARS-CoV-2-associated, whereas depth meant the fraction of total T cells that were SARS-CoV-2-associated. Using the MIRA data, every spike-specific TCR was mapped to the spike region that the TCR reacted to and assigned to either a CD4 or a CD8 class. Log10-transformed breadth and depth values were compared by one-way ANOVA with Sidak's multiple comparisons tests. The table comes from immuneACCESS by way of TCRdb, which keeps in-frame sequences with V and J called. Part of the clones is missing from these tables; in studies checked, under half for an unresolved V gene and the rest for unknown reasons. The DNA was the basis for D and trimming; V, J and clone size are from that table. The sample table holds 100,000 to 150,000 clones, of which roughly 89% were seen once. Together, the top ten hold 11% of the sample.

What this sample's time point label stands for: baseline before first vaccination. What this sample's treatment or condition label stands for: meningococcal conjugate vaccine given as trial control. The vaccinee samples were drawn from two UK trials, COV001 and COV002, one of which was a single-blind randomized controlled phase 2/3 trial testing AZD1222 (ChAdOx1 nCoV-19) in healthy adults. For TCRbeta chain sequencing, PBMC samples were collected from trial participants at day 0 and at day 28 after the second dose. The sequence came from an adult in good health. Sample: peripheral blood, taken on day 0 of MenACWY control vaccination. This receptor chain uses TRBV20-1 and TRBJ1-6; the D gene is perhaps TRBD1, on 5 matching bases. The CDR3 has the sequence CSASRGAYNSPLHF. The DNA sequence is given as TGCAGTGCTAGTCGGGGGGCCTATAATTCACCCCTCCACTTT.